This TCR beta chain is from a study of human T cells and chemical hapten exposure. Whole-study findings and limits: No shift was seen in TCRs above 1 in 1000 frequency with DPC sensitization.

TCRdb re-called the RACE reads through MiXCR, storing one row per CDR3 protein. The profile covers 380,000 or so distinct CDR3 sequences, with 4.5% to 5.5% appearing a single time and about 7.7% taken by the ten largest. Time point in this sample: pre-sensitization, week 0. Specified treatment: therapeutic diphenylcyclopropenone sensitization with weekly scalp DPC. This CDR3 has 13 amino acids. V was clipped by 5 bases and J by 0 bases; unmatched bases: 2. The germline V gene has CDR1 SQVTM and CDR2 ANQGSEA. In regard to this clonotype: What it binds is unknown.

This receptor was obtained from a woman between 18 and 29 years old with alopecia areata. Some clones in this sample may be carry-over from other donors' samples. The material sequenced was whole blood, taken in connection with sensitization to the hapten diphenylcyclopropenone (DPC). The V gene is TRBV29-1, the J gene TRBJ2-7, with 9 bases identical to TRBD1. In DNA, the CDR3 is TGCAGCGTTATGACAGGGGGCTCCTACGAGCAGTACTTC. It is translated as CSVMTGGSYEQYF.